The rows below give T cell receptor beta chains drawn from one sample of a study of cytomegalovirus exposure and HLA in healthy donors. The data were produced by immunoSEQ multiplex PCR, yet TCRdb's version contains in-frame clones alone and is incomplete. The sample has approximately 100,000 clones; 85% are singletons. Sequencing input: PBMCs. The receptors originated from a man between 35 and 55 years old in good health and CMV-seropositive. The conserved cysteine and the conserved F or W are not part of the CDR3 here.

j_call v_call cdr3_aa
TRBJ1-4 TRBV14 ASSQRGWEKLF
TRBJ2-1 TRBV7-6 ASSSGQGGYNEQF
TRBJ2-7 TRBV9 ASSVDQRPIYEQY
TRBJ2-6 TRBV11-3 ASSLQRDRRLSGANVLT
TRBJ2-6 TRBV5-1 ASSAKAGQGGSSGANVLT
TRBJ1-1 TRBV11-2 ASSSRTGGNTEAF
TRBJ2-7 TRBV5-6 ASSSGRGHEQY
TRBJ2-5 TRBV27 ASSLVADAAVTQY
TRBJ2-7 TRBV6-6 ASRLGQGIDEQY
TRBJ2-5 TRBV7-7 ASSLARADQETQY
TRBJ1-2 TRBV10-3 ATQDPSFRGWDYGYT
TRBJ2-7 TRBV18 ASSPAPGYEQY
TRBJ1-5 TRBV6-1 ASSEGSGQPQH
TRBJ1-1 TRBV28 ASSLWGRINTEAF
TRBJ2-1 TRBV18 ASFTTRGPSEEQF
TRBJ1-1 TRBV19 ASRDFTGTGEAF
TRBJ2-5 TRBV9 ASSVGEYQETQY
TRBJ2-1 TRBV29-1 SVGVRQGGYNEQF
TRBJ2-7 TRBV11-2 ASSFPRLAEPYEQY
TRBJ1-2 TRBV19 ARRTGGEYGYT
TRBJ2-5 TRBV19 ASSTLAGETQY
TRBJ1-1 TRBV5-1 ASSPYVTVTEAF
TRBJ1-1 TRBV6-5 ASRSTGLMNTEAF
TRBJ1-3 TRBV28 ASGRRGTTERNTIY
TRBJ2-3 TRBV9 ASSPRDRGSADTQY
TRBJ2-4 TRBV5-8 ASSLMWQGANIQY
TRBJ2-7 TRBV6-5 ASSRLAGGLYEQY
TRBJ1-1 TRBV7-8 ASSIRGGGRMNTEAF
TRBJ2-5 TRBV2 ASSLAGGGETQY
TRBJ1-1 TRBV6-1 ASSPKGRGLTEAF
TRBJ1-5 TRBV5-6 ASSSGQVGSQPQH
TRBJ1-1 TRBV6-5 ASSYISTANTEAF
TRBJ2-7 TRBV18 ASSPGGLGTLKQQY
. TRBV5-3 ARSVSGRLSYEQY
TRBJ1-1 TRBV7-7 ASSVRQGTEAF
TRBJ2-7 TRBV7-2 ASSPPRGGAPSAYEQY
TRBJ2-5 TRBV7-8 ASSLGTPSGRAWGETQY
. TRBV7-3 ASSPSGTSGYEQY
. TRBV9 ASSKQGFGSYEQY
TRBJ2-7 TRBV6-6 ASSVGGEQY
TRBJ1-4 TRBV5-1 ASSLGTGGEGEKLF
TRBJ2-7 TRBV5-4 ASSLATGYEQY
TRBJ1-1 TRBV7-2 ASSLPKWTGGANTEAF
TRBJ2-3 TRBV11-3 ASSFGRGTDTQY
TRBJ1-2 TRBV6-5 ASRKQGAPGYT
TRBJ1-4 TRBV19 ASTRRGVVPTNEKLF
TRBJ2-3 TRBV28 ASSSPRTSGSITDTQY
TRBJ2-1 TRBV18 ASSPPPSGRAYEQF